The 13 T cell receptor beta chains below come from one sample, sequenced in a study of response to subunit inactivated influenza vaccine. One entry per CDR3 protein, called by TCRdb with MiXCR from the RT-PCR reads. The table includes approximately 480,000 distinct CDR3 sequences, roughly 11% detected once. The sample consisted of PBMCs from blood, taken roughly 48 days after vaccination. Receptors originate from a man aged 45-65 years who received an inactivated influenza vaccine.

The genes are TRBV20-1 and TRBJ1-5; unclear D gene. CDR3 length: 12 amino acids. Between the trimmed V and J ends, which lost 6 bases and 5 bases, there was a span of 11 bases. Germline CDR1 and CDR2: DFQATT and SNEGSKA (reference sequence). The CDR3 region is CSAPKGDQPQHF. The CDR3 nucleotides are TGCAGTGCCCCAAAAGGAGATCAGCCCCAGCATTTT.

The chain couples TRBV14 to TRBJ2-6; D is perhaps TRBD1 or TRBD2 (5 bases each). CDR3 length equals 20 residues. The germline gives CDR1 SGHDN, CDR2 FVKESK. The V end was cut by 3 bases, the J end by 1 base, with 22 bases between. CDR3 nucleotide sequence: TGTGCCAGCAGCCACCTCCGGGACGTCTCGGTGATTTCTGGGGCCAACGTCCTGACTTTC. It yields the protein CASSHLRDVSVISGANVLTF.

This clonotype was counted between two and nine times. The chain links TRBV28 to TRBJ2-7; 7 bases fit TRBD1. Germline V gene data show CDR1 as MDHEN and CDR2 as SYDVKM. The CDR3 is 14 amino acids. After removal of 7 bases from V and 2 bases from J, the junction contained 8 bases not matched to a gene. The CDR3 region is CASNLAQGAYEQYF. CDR3 nucleotide sequence: TGTGCCAGCAACTTAGCCCAGGGGGCCTACGAGCAGTACTTC.

This clonotype was counted only a few times. The chain employs TRBV10-3 and TRBJ1-2, with D perhaps matching TRBD1 (6 bases). There are 13 residues in the CDR3. Trimming stripped 3 bases from V and 5 bases from J, with 10 bases between. CDR1 ENHRY and CDR2 SYGVKD come from the germline V gene. The chain's CDR3 is CAISEGQGYGYTF. The DNA for the CDR3 is TGTGCCATCAGTGAAGGGCAGGGGTATGGCTACACCTTC.

This clonotype has at least ten counts. The CDR3 DNA follows: TGTGCCAGCAGCGTCGCAGGGCCCAACACCGGGGAGCTGTTTTTT. It codes for CASSVAGPNTGELFF. The rearrangement joins TRBV9 to TRBJ2-2; TRBD1 might be the D (5 bases). Trimming took 2 bases from V and 2 from J, leaving 10 bases between them. The CDR3 runs 15 residues. CDR1 and CDR2 from the germline V gene are SGDLS and YYNGEE.

This clonotype was seen repeatedly, ten times or more. V and J are TRBV6-2 or TRBV6-3 and TRBJ2-1, with D perhaps matching TRBD2 (5 bases). Germline CDR1 is MNHEY and CDR2 is SVGEGT. CDR3 size: 13 residues. V was clipped by 5 bases and J by 3 bases, with 8 bases between them. CDR3 DNA sequence: TGTGCCAGCAGTCGCCGGGACTACAATGAGCAGTTCTTC. This codes for CASSRRDYNEQFF.

V and J are TRBV6-2 or TRBV6-3 and TRBJ2-7, with D perhaps matching TRBD1 (5 bases). The CDR3 has 14 residues. The V end lost 0 bases, the J end lost 2 bases, and 8 bases lay between the germline ends. The germline V gene encodes CDR1 MNHEY and CDR2 SVGEGT. As DNA, the CDR3 is TGTGCCAGCAGTTACTCCCCCAGGGCCTACGAGCAGTACTTC. Its translation: CASSYSPRAYEQYF.

V usage is TRBV12-3 or TRBV12-4 and J usage is TRBJ1-5; TRBD1 aligns across 9 bases. The V and J ends lost 2 bases and 4 bases, in that order; junction bases with no gene match: 3. This CDR3 spans 15 amino acids. Here the CDR3 reads CASSLRDRENQPQHF. The CDR3 DNA follows: TGTGCCAGCAGTTTACGGGACAGGGAAAATCAGCCCCAGCATTTT.

This clonotype was seen ten or more times. The chain combines TRBV4-1 with TRBJ2-2; D is possibly TRBD2 (6 bases). Trimming took off 5 bases at V and 4 bases at J, with 17 bases between the two ends. The CDR3 consists of 16 residues. The germline gives CDR1 MGHRA, CDR2 YSYEKL. CDR3 loop: CASSKGRARGTGELFF. The CDR3, as DNA: TGCGCCAGCAGCAAAGGAAGGGCGCGGGGCACCGGGGAGCTGTTTTTT.

A few counts support this clonotype. CDR3: CASSWTGIYNSPLHF. CDR3 DNA sequence: TGTGCCAGCAGCTGGACAGGGATTTATAATTCACCCCTCCACTTT. V and J are TRBV6-2 or TRBV6-3 and TRBJ1-6, with TRBD1 identical over 8 bases. This CDR3 is 15 amino acids long. The V gene end was trimmed by 6 bases and the J gene end by 4 bases; junction bases not matched to a gene: 5. Germline V CDR1 and CDR2: MNHEY, SVGEGT.

Only a few counts were recorded for this clonotype. The chain uses TRBV20-1 and TRBJ2-4; TRBD1 matches 7 bases. This CDR3 contains 14 residues. The ends lost 5 bases at V and 0 bases at J; junction bases unmatched: 4. The germline V gene has CDR1 DFQATT and CDR2 SNEGSKA (reference sequence). The CDR3 coding sequence is TGCAGTGCTGGACAGGTCATAGCCAAAAACATTCAGTACTTC. Translating gives CSAGQVIAKNIQYF.

The chain uses TRBV20-1 and TRBJ2-1; no reliable D call. Trimming removed 2 bases at V and 1 base at J, with 9 bases between. The CDR3 contains 14 residues. Germline V gives CDR1 DFQATT, CDR2 SNEGSKA (reference sequence). The CDR3 spells CSARFWSSYNEQFF. The DNA of the CDR3 is TGCAGTGCTAGATTCTGGAGTTCCTACAATGAGCAGTTCTTC.

This clonotype was observed many times. V usage is TRBV29-1 and J usage is TRBJ2-7; D is perhaps TRBD1 or TRBD2 (5 bases each). Trimming shortened V by 1 base and J by 8 bases, and 12 bases separated the two germline ends. This CDR3 has 12 amino acids. The germline V gene has CDR1 SQVTM and CDR2 ANQGSEA. CDR3 amino acids: CSVEGDRLKQYF. The CDR3 DNA reads TGCAGCGTTGAAGGGGACCGACTGAAGCAGTACTTC.